A single sample is the source of the 26 T cell receptor beta chains below, sequenced in a study of shared clonotypes between healthy human individuals. Here immunoSEQ multiplex PCR was the method, and the copy in TCRdb shows in-frame clones only, minus some. Among millions of clones listed, approximately 94% were seen once. Naive CD8 cells lacked CD45RO and underwent positive selection for CCR7, leaving out terminally differentiated effector memory CD45RA+ cells. What was sequenced was naive CD8+ T cells from PBMCs. These receptors all come from a man aged 18 to 30 in good health. Some clones in this sample may be carry-over from other donors' samples.

V gene TRBV7-3 combines with J gene TRBJ2-1; 9 bases agree with TRBD2. Germline V CDR1 and CDR2: SGHTA, FQGTGA. J lost 6 bases, V lost 2 bases, and 5 bases had no gene match. CDR3 size: 15 residues. CDR3 DNA: TGTGCCAGCAGCTTATTCCTAGCGGGAAGCAATGAGCAGTTCTTC. Protein: CASSLFLAGSNEQFF.

V usage is TRBV4-1 and J usage is TRBJ1-5, with TRBD1 matching 7 bases. Germline CDR1 is MGHRA and CDR2 is YSYEKL. This CDR3 is built from 15 residues. With V trimmed by 4 bases and J by 4 bases, 7 bases remained unmatched. CDR3 region: CASSPRDSRNQPQHF. CDR3 in DNA: TGCGCCAGCAGCCCCCGGGACAGCCGAAATCAGCCCCAGCATTTT.

V gene TRBV11-2 combines with J gene TRBJ2-1; the D is unclear. The germline gives CDR1 SGHAT, CDR2 FQNNGV. V lost 8 bases, J lost 5 bases, and 16 bases lay in between. The CDR3 is 14 amino acids. CDR3 protein: CASAAASPHNEQFF. CDR3 nucleotides: TGTGCCAGCGCCGCCGCCTCCCCCCACAATGAGCAGTTCTTC.

The rearrangement uses TRBV7-9 and TRBJ2-1; D tentatively fits TRBD1 or TRBD2 (6 bases each). Looked up from germline, CDR1 is SEHNR and CDR2 is FQNEAQ (reference sequence). Trimming stripped 5 bases from V and 8 bases from J, with 19 bases between. The CDR3 is made up of 15 amino acids. The CDR3: CASSLRLGGLHEQFF. The CDR3 DNA follows: TGTGCCAGCAGCCTGAGACTAGGGGGTCTGCATGAGCAGTTCTTC.

The chain combines TRBV29-1 with TRBJ2-7, with TRBD1 identical over 11 bases. Germline lookup yields CDR1 SQVTM and CDR2 ANQGSEA. With 6 bases clipped from V and 3 bases from J, the junction kept 7 bases outside the gene matches. CDR3 length: 14 amino acids. The CDR3 DNA is TGCAGCGTACAAGGGGGACAGGGGGGCTACGAGCAGTACTTC. Protein sequence: CSVQGGQGGYEQYF.

The rearrangement links TRBV6-6 to TRBJ1-6; D uncertain. The CDR3 is 15 residues long. CDR1 is MNHNY, CDR2 SVGAGI, per germline (reference sequence). Trimming removed 7 bases from V and 8 bases from J, with 18 bases in between. CDR3 residues: CASTINGKTYSPLHF. Here the CDR3 DNA reads TGTGCCAGCACAATAAACGGAAAGACCTATTCACCCCTCCACTTT.

This clone was observed a single time. J is TRBJ2-1 and V is TRBV27; TRBD1 matches 8 bases. CDR1 is MNHEY, CDR2 SMNVEV, per germline (reference sequence). The CDR3 runs to 16 residues. V lost 4 bases, J lost 8 bases, and 13 bases stayed unmatched. The CDR3 region is CASSYIQGVLGDEQFF. The CDR3 nucleotides are TGTGCCAGCAGTTATATACAGGGGGTCTTGGGCGATGAGCAGTTCTTC.

In its sample, this clone was seen a few times. This sequence joins TRBV7-9 and TRBJ1-1; D call uncertain. Between the trimmed V and J ends, which lost 2 bases and 6 bases, there was a span of 10 bases. Per the germline V gene, CDR1 is SEHNR and CDR2 is FQNEAQ (reference sequence). The CDR3 is 13 amino acids. The CDR3 DNA reads TGTGCCAGCAGCTTAACCAGCGGGCCTGAAGCTTTCTTT. This translates into CASSLTSGPEAFF.

CDR3 in DNA: TGCGCCAGCAGCCAAGATCAGGAGGGAACCTCTGGAAACACCATATATTTT. It encodes CASSQDQEGTSGNTIYF. The chain links TRBV4-1 to TRBJ1-3, with D unclear. Looked up from germline, CDR1 is MGHRA and CDR2 is YSYEKL. V lost 0 bases and J 0 bases, leaving 12 bases between the germline ends. This CDR3 spans 17 amino acids.

The chain combines TRBV6-5 with TRBJ2-3; TRBD2 might be the D (6 bases). CDR3 size: 16 residues. The ends were cut back, 4 bases at V and 2 bases at J, with 16 bases in the middle. Germline V lookup: CDR1 MNHEY, CDR2 SVGAGI. As DNA, the CDR3 is TGTGCCAGCAGTTCCCTTGGGGGGAAGGCCACAGATACGCAGTATTTT. Its translation: CASSSLGGKATDTQYF.

The J gene is TRBJ2-2, the V gene TRBV6-6; a possible D gene is TRBD2 (5 bases). Germline values: CDR1 MNHNY, CDR2 SVGAGI (reference sequence). This CDR3 is built from 14 residues. V dropped 4 bases and J dropped 3 bases, with 9 bases sitting between them. CDR3 amino acids: CASSSLAYTGELFF. The CDR3, as DNA: TGTGCCAGCAGTTCCCTAGCATACACCGGGGAGCTGTTTTTT.

The genes are TRBV28 and TRBJ1-1; TRBD1 matches at 7 bases. The CDR3 sequence is 15 residues long. With V trimmed by 5 bases and J by 4 bases, 10 bases remained unmatched. Germline lookup yields CDR1 MDHEN and CDR2 SYDVKM. The CDR3 here is CASSAHRGRATEAFF. CDR3 in DNA: TGTGCCAGCAGTGCGCACAGGGGCCGGGCCACTGAAGCTTTCTTT.

This clone was observed a single time. The chain uses TRBV10-1 and TRBJ2-2; D perhaps matches TRBD1 (5 bases). CDR3 size: 16 residues. CDR1 and CDR2 from the germline V gene are WNHNN and SYGVQD (reference sequence). Trimming removed 2 bases at V and 0 bases at J, with 10 bases between. CDR3 DNA sequence: TGCGCCAGCAGTGAGGAGCAGGGATCGAACACCGGGGAGCTGTTTTTT. Amino acid sequence: CASSEEQGSNTGELFF.

Details on this clone: Other nucleotide sequences from this sample produce the same CDR3. The chain links TRBV28 to TRBJ2-2; unclear D gene. This CDR3 contains 14 residues. Trimming removed 4 bases at V and 1 base at J, with 7 bases between. Germline loops: CDR1 MDHEN, CDR2 SYDVKM. The CDR3 loop is CASSSGLNTGELFF. CDR3 bases: TGTGCCAGCAGTTCAGGCCTGAACACCGGGGAGCTGTTTTTT. The full variable domain, its missing parts supplied by reference TRBV28 and TRBJ2-2, is DVKVTQSSRYLVKRTGEKVFLECVQDMDHENMFWYRQDPGLGLRLIYFSYDVKMKEKGDIPEGYSVSREKKERFSLILESASTNQTSMYLCASSSGLNTGELFFGEGSRLTVL.

V and J are TRBV19 and TRBJ2-7; D perhaps matches TRBD2 (7 bases). This CDR3 has 13 amino acids. Germline loops: CDR1 LNHDA, CDR2 SQIVND (reference sequence). V shed 6 bases and J shed 3 bases, with 12 bases lying between them. CDR3 nucleotides: TGTGCCAGTAGCAGCGGGACAAGCTACGAGCAGTACTTC. Its translation: CASSSGTSYEQYF. Drawing the rest from reference TRBV19 and TRBJ2-7, the complete variable domain is DGGITQSPKYLFRKEGQNVTLSCEQNLNHDAMYWYRQDPGQGLRLIYYSQIVNDFQKGDIAEGYSVSREKKESFPLTVTSAQKNPTAFYLCASSSGTSYEQYFGPGTRLTVT.

This clone was detected only a few times. The V gene is TRBV2, the J gene TRBJ2-2; D might be TRBD1 (7 bases). Trimming cost V 7 bases and J 5 bases, with 11 bases left between them. The CDR3 sequence is 13 residues long. Germline V gene sequence: CDR1 SNHLY, CDR2 FYNNEI. The CDR3 DNA reads as TGTGCCAGCATGCAGGGGGGAACCGGGGAGCTGTTTTTT. It yields the protein CASMQGGTGELFF.

The rearrangement links TRBV4-1 to TRBJ2-2; TRBD1 might be the D (6 bases). V lost 2 bases and J lost 3, with 19 bases in between. Germline V lookup: CDR1 MGHRA, CDR2 YSYEKL. The CDR3 has 18 amino acids. The CDR3 bases are TGCGCCAGCAGCCAAAAAATGTACCGGGACACATACACCGGGGAGCTGTTTTTT. Residues: CASSQKMYRDTYTGELFF.

V usage is TRBV2 and J usage is TRBJ2-7; 7 bases are a match to TRBD2. V dropped 7 bases and J dropped 2; count of bases not matched to a gene: 8. The germline V gene encodes CDR1 SNHLY and CDR2 FYNNEI. The CDR3 covers 14 residues. CDR3 sequence reads: CASTGLPKPYEQYF. The CDR3 bases are TGTGCCAGCACGGGACTACCCAAGCCCTACGAGCAGTACTTC.

This clone has just a few counts. V is TRBV7-9 and J is TRBJ2-2, with 9 bases lining up with TRBD1. The junction had 0 bases not matched to a gene; V was cut back by 4 bases and J by 6 bases. Germline values: CDR1 SEHNR, CDR2 FQNEAQ (reference sequence). The CDR3 is made up of 13 amino acids. The DNA of the CDR3 is TGTGCCAGCAGCTGGACAGGGGCCGGGGAGCTGTTTTTT. This gives the protein CASSWTGAGELFF.

This chain uses TRBV19 with TRBJ1-4; D remains unclear. CDR1 is LNHDA, CDR2 SQIVND, per germline (reference sequence). Between the trimmed V and J ends, which lost 8 bases and 7 bases, there was a span of 20 bases. CDR3 length equals 15 residues. This chain's CDR3 is CASSNMEQVAEKLFF. Written as DNA, the CDR3 is TGTGCCAGTTCTAATATGGAGCAAGTTGCTGAAAAACTGTTTTTT.

The CDR3 region is CASSFASIPQYF. CDR3 DNA: TGTGCCAGCAGCTTCGCCTCCATACCCCAGTACTTC. This sequence joins TRBV7-3 and TRBJ2-5; D unresolved. This CDR3 has 12 amino acids. Trimming pared 3 bases from V and 9 bases from J, leaving 11 bases between. Germline CDR1 SGHTA, CDR2 FQGTGA.

The chain employs TRBV7-9 and TRBJ2-1; no reliable D call. This CDR3 comprises 15 residues. V shed 2 bases and J shed 15 bases, with 23 bases lying between them. Germline V CDR1 and CDR2: SEHNR, FQNEAQ (reference sequence). In nucleotides, the CDR3 is TGTGCCAGCAGCTTATCTCTCTCCGGGCCTAAGCCCCCGTTCTTC. Protein sequence: CASSLSLSGPKPPFF.

The V gene is TRBV10-1, the J gene TRBJ1-1; no reliable D call. The V and J ends lost 6 bases and 1 base respectively, with 12 bases between them. Germline V CDR1 and CDR2: WNHNN, SYGVQD (reference sequence). The CDR3 has 14 amino acids. CDR3 loop: CASSPIPTNTEAFF. Written as DNA, the CDR3 is TGCGCCAGCAGCCCGATCCCTACGAACACTGAAGCTTTCTTT.

About this clone: At the DNA level, this CDR3 is encoded by other sequences in the same sample as well. The V gene is TRBV19, the J gene TRBJ2-5; 7 bases are a match to TRBD2. This CDR3 is 15 amino acids long. Trimming cost V 1 base and J 1 base; bases outside gene matches: 3. Germline loops: CDR1 LNHDA, CDR2 SQIVND (reference sequence). CDR3 bases: TGTGCCAGTAGTATAGGTACTAGCGTCCAAGAGACCCAGTACTTC. Translating gives CASSIGTSVQETQYF.

The gene calls are TRBV4-1 and TRBJ2-1; the D gene is possibly TRBD2 (6 bases). Germline-derived CDR1 and CDR2 are MGHRA and YSYEKL. V lost 4 bases and J lost 5, with 21 bases in between. CDR3 length equals 17 residues. CDR3 sequence reads: CASSLSPGTVTDNEQFF. The CDR3 region has the DNA TGCGCCAGCAGCCTCAGTCCCGGGACTGTGACCGACAATGAGCAGTTCTTC.

This chain uses TRBV29-1 with TRBJ2-1, with D uncertain. CDR1 is SQVTM, CDR2 ANQGSEA, per germline. Trimming removed 7 bases from V and 7 bases from J, with 17 bases in between. There are 13 residues in the CDR3. The CDR3 region is CSALGLPRNEQFF. The CDR3 bases are TGCAGCGCTCTGGGCCTCCCGCGGAATGAGCAGTTCTTC.